These T cell receptor beta chains were read from a single sample in a study of CD8 T cells in ankylosing spondylitis. TCRdb reprocessed the 5' RACE reads via MiXCR and lists one record per CDR3 protein. The sample contains some 37,000 distinct CDR3 sequences, around 10% of which appear only once. The specimen was synovial fluid, either unsorted or a sorted T cell fraction (not recorded which). The receptors derive from a male donor with ankylosing spondylitis. Both conserved end residues are part of each CDR3. The order of the fields is CDR3 length, D gene, J gene, V gene, clone size, CDR3 protein, CDR3 DNA. The D gene is left open where the match is weak. Only part of the rows carry a size: once, few, many, or a class if the clone is expanded.

>13|TRBD2|TRBJ2-1|TRBV12-3/TRBV12-4|medium-sized
CASASGKNNEQFF
TGTGCCAGCGCTAGCGGGAAAAACAATGAGCAGTTCTTC
>14|.|TRBJ1-1|TRBV5-6|few
CASSPGGGGTEAFF
TGTGCCAGCAGCCCCGGAGGGGGAGGGACTGAAGCTTTCTTT
>17|.|TRBJ2-7|TRBV20-1|many
CSARDIGGGALRGEQYF
TGCAGTGCTAGAGATATTGGAGGCGGGGCCCTTCGTGGGGAGCAGTACTTC
>16|.|TRBJ1-1|TRBV27|many
CASSLYGQYLNTEAFF
TGTGCCAGCAGTTTATACGGACAGTATTTGAACACTGAAGCTTTCTTT
>18|TRBD1|TRBJ1-3|TRBV28|many
CASSWGRPGQASGNTIYF
TGTGCCAGCAGTTGGGGGCGCCCGGGACAGGCCTCTGGAAACACCATATATTTT
>16|.|TRBJ2-6|TRBV15|.
CATSAGGGSGANVLTF
TGTGCCACCAGCGCTGGGGGAGGATCCGGGGCCAACGTCCTGACTTTC
>16|TRBD2|TRBJ2-1|TRBV14|.
CASSPRRSGSGNEQFF
TGTGCCAGCAGCCCTCGGCGTAGCGGGAGTGGCAATGAGCAGTTCTTC
>14|TRBD2|TRBJ2-7|TRBV15|few
CATSRGGELYEQYF
TGTGCCACCAGCAGGGGAGGGGAACTATACGAGCAGTACTTC
>15|.|TRBJ2-5|TRBV5-1|few
CASSIGPTLLETQYF
TGCGCCAGCAGCATAGGGCCAACCTTGCTGGAGACCCAGTACTTC
>15|.|TRBJ1-5|TRBV7-2|many
CASSLGGGLDQPQHF
TGTGCCAGCAGCTTAGGAGGGGGGTTGGATCAGCCCCAGCATTTT
>15|TRBD2|TRBJ2-1|TRBV7-2|few
CASSLILAGVDEQFF
TGTGCCAGCAGCTTAATACTAGCGGGAGTGGATGAGCAGTTCTTC
>13|TRBD1|TRBJ1-5|TRBV2|many
CATAEQGNQPQHF
TGTGCCACGGCCGAACAGGGGAATCAGCCCCAGCATTTT
>17|TRBD2|TRBJ2-2|TRBV6-5|many
CASSYLGLAGVPGELFF
TGTGCCAGCAGTTACCTCGGACTAGCGGGAGTGCCCGGGGAGCTGTTTTTT
>16|TRBD2|TRBJ2-1|TRBV5-1|few
CASSLSGTSQMNEQFF
TGCGCCAGCAGCTTGTCAGGGACTAGCCAAATGAATGAGCAGTTCTTC
>15|.|TRBJ2-1|TRBV20-1|many
CSARIGTWGDNEQFF
TGCAGTGCTAGAATCGGCACCTGGGGGGACAATGAGCAGTTCTTC
>14|.|TRBJ2-5|TRBV9|large
CASSVGNDRKTQYF
TGTGCCAGCAGCGTAGGGAACGACCGAAAGACCCAGTACTTC
>15|TRBD2|TRBJ2-3|TRBV20-1|many
CSARDGGLAVDTQYF
TGCAGTGCTAGAGATGGGGGACTAGCCGTAGATACGCAGTATTTT
>14|TRBD1|TRBJ2-1|TRBV13|few
CASSPDRDPGTQFF
TGTGCCAGCAGCCCTGACAGGGACCCCGGCACCCAGTTCTTC
>14|.|TRBJ2-5|TRBV3-1|.
CASSQVQMKETQYF
TGTGCCAGCAGCCAAGTCCAGATGAAGGAGACCCAGTACTTC
>13|.|TRBJ1-1|TRBV7-9|.
CASSWDTTLEAFF
TGTGCCAGCAGCTGGGACACCACACTTGAAGCTTTCTTT
>14|.|TRBJ2-7|TRBV29-1|.
CSVLDLGSSYEQYF
TGCAGCGTTTTAGATTTAGGGAGTTCCTACGAGCAGTACTTC
>14|.|TRBJ2-2|TRBV12-3/TRBV12-4|many
CASSFWGNTGELFF
TGTGCCAGCAGTTTCTGGGGAAACACCGGGGAGCTGTTTTTT
>14|.|TRBJ2-1|TRBV5-1|few
CASSLGGADNEQFF
TGCGCCAGCAGCTTGGGGGGGGCGGACAATGAGCAGTTCTTC
>16|TRBD1|TRBJ2-7|TRBV7-9|many
CASSSGQGGWHYEQYF
TGTGCCAGCAGCTCGGGACAGGGGGGTTGGCACTACGAGCAGTACTTC
>15|.|TRBJ2-2|TRBV19|.
CASSISRDGFGELFF
TGTGCCAGTAGTATCTCTAGGGATGGGTTCGGGGAGCTGTTTTTT
>16|TRBD1|TRBJ1-2|TRBV20-1|.
CSARGDRGTINYGYTF
TGCAGTGCTAGAGGTGACAGGGGGACTATTAACTATGGCTACACCTTC
>15|.|TRBJ2-7|TRBV4-2|few
CASSQAAGTGYEQYF
TGTGCCAGCAGCCAAGCGGCAGGAACTGGCTACGAGCAGTACTTC
>16|TRBD2|TRBJ2-2|TRBV7-3|.
CASSPPGTRDTGELFF
TGTGCCAGCAGCCCCCCCGGGACTAGAGATACCGGGGAGCTGTTTTTT
>12|.|TRBJ2-4|TRBV7-7|many
CASSPRFVIQYF
TGTGCTAGCAGCCCCCGTTTTGTCATTCAGTACTTC
>15|TRBD2|TRBJ2-1|TRBV27|.
CASSPNAGGPNEQFF
TGTGCCAGCAGCCCCAACGCGGGAGGGCCGAATGAGCAGTTCTTC
>17|TRBD2|TRBJ2-1|TRBV2|.
CASSEIVASGSYNEQFF
TGTGCCAGCAGTGAAATTGTGGCTAGCGGTTCCTACAATGAGCAGTTCTTC
>11|.|TRBJ2-7|TRBV29-1|many
CSVRHNYEQYF
TGCAGCGTTAGACACAACTACGAGCAGTACTTC
>14|.|TRBJ2-2|TRBV12-5|many
CASTRTGRTGELFF
TGTGCTAGTACTCGAACAGGGAGGACCGGGGAGCTGTTTTTT
>12|.|TRBJ2-1|TRBV7-9|few
CASSPQGYEQFF
TGTGCCAGCAGCCCCCAGGGCTATGAGCAGTTCTTC
>15|.|TRBJ1-1|TRBV7-9|.
CASSPGGGMNTEAFF
TGTGCCAGCAGCCCGGGCGGGGGAATGAACACTGAAGCTTTCTTT
>14|TRBD1|TRBJ2-5|TRBV6-5|few
CASSYTTGVETQYF
TGTGCCAGCAGTTATACGACAGGGGTGGAGACCCAGTACTTC
>13|TRBD2|TRBJ2-1|TRBV28|few
CAIRLAGGDEQFF
TGTGCCATCCGACTAGCGGGAGGCGATGAGCAGTTCTTC
>16|TRBD2|TRBJ2-1|TRBV12-3/TRBV12-4|many
CASSFGSGRATPKQFF
TGTGCCAGCAGTTTCGGTAGCGGGAGGGCGACCCCTAAGCAGTTCTTC